This T cell receptor beta chain was retrieved from a study of CD8+CD57+ T cells in acquired aplastic anemia. TCR beta VDJ combinations and CDR3 sequences were profiled from genomic DNA. MiXCR was run by TCRdb on the reads, yielding one entry per CDR3 protein. The sample carries roughly 180,000 distinct CDR3 sequences, around 66% recorded once. CDR3 size: 18 residues. CDR1 is SEHNR and CDR2 is FQNEAQ in the germline V gene (reference sequence). The V gene lost 5 bases and the J gene lost 4 bases, with 21 bases spanning the gap. The chain carries TRBV7-9 and TRBJ1-6, with D possibly being TRBD1 (5 bases). Sequenced: sorted CD4+, CD8+, or CD8+CD57+ T cells (not recorded which) from PBMCs. The clonotype originates from a human donor with severe aplastic anemia or a healthy control (not recorded which). For the CDR3, the DNA is TGTGCCAGCAGCCAAGAATCGGGGGGTGGGGATTATAATTCACCCCTCCACTTT. It codes for CASSQESGGGDYNSPLHF.